A selection of T cell receptor beta chains follows, all from one sample in a study of CXCR3-negative and CXCR3-positive naive CD8 T cells. Using the 5' RACE reads, TCRdb records one entry per CDR3 protein without DNA. There are 6,000 to 8,000 distinct CDR3 sequences in the sample, with more than 1% held by the top ten. Sequenced sample: naive CXCR3- CD8+ T cells from blood. These receptor sequences come from a human donor in good health. Some clones in this sample may be carry-over from other donors' samples. Each CDR3 is given with its conserved first and last residue. Each record gives: V gene, CDR3 length, clone size, J gene, CDR3 protein. Expanded clones are given a class, and other clones once, few, many or no size at all.

>TRBV20-1|13|medium-sized|TRBJ2-7
CSASLGAHFEQYF
>TRBV27|17|medium-sized|TRBJ2-1
CASSPQFRVPPYNEQFF
>TRBV5-1|13|medium-sized|TRBJ1-5
CASSLNWGQPQHF
>TRBV4-3|13|.|TRBJ2-5
CASSLSGQETQYF
>TRBV29-1|11|.|TRBJ2-7
CSAQGGYEQYF
>TRBV29-1|13|medium-sized|TRBJ1-5
CSVEASGYQPQHF
>TRBV5-5|13|.|TRBJ1-6
CATRTGVNSPFHF
>TRBV29-1|14|.|TRBJ2-7
CSVDGGTSSYEQYF
>TRBV28|16|.|TRBJ1-1
CASSDIGEGLRTEAFF
>TRBV5-1|14|.|TRBJ2-7
CASSFSQNSYEQYF
>TRBV4-3|16|.|TRBJ2-7
CASSQEESGLLYEQYF
>TRBV29-1|14|medium-sized|TRBJ2-2
CSVGGGLNTGELFF
>TRBV6-2/TRBV6-3|17|.|TRBJ2-5
CASSYTREEASRETQYF
>TRBV29-1|15|.|TRBJ1-2
CSVEDPSRTGYGYTF
>TRBV20-1|14|.|TRBJ2-7
CSASGLAGTYEQYF
>TRBV20-1|16|medium-sized|TRBJ2-1
CSARAFGGSSYNEQFF
>TRBV7-8|16|medium-sized|TRBJ1-1
CASSLVPGHSNTEAFF
>TRBV10-3|14|.|TRBJ2-6
CAIRQDSGANVLTF
>TRBV14|13|medium-sized|TRBJ2-1
CASSQDGHNEQFF
>TRBV4-1|15|.|TRBJ1-1
CASSFEGASSTEAFF
>TRBV7-2|17|.|TRBJ2-5
CASSPILMGEGTETQYF
>TRBV5-1|15|medium-sized|TRBJ2-1
CASSLAGGGYNEQFF
>TRBV6-5|16|.|TRBJ2-7
CASSRGTGLRAYEQYF
>TRBV29-1|12|.|TRBJ2-7
CSVVGPSYEQYF
>TRBV9|16|medium-sized|TRBJ1-2
CASSVVGEFGRYGYTF
>TRBV6-5|14|.|TRBJ2-5
CASAGGGQQETQYF